This entry lists 2 T cell receptor beta chains sequenced from one sample in a study of response to subunit inactivated influenza vaccine. TCRdb independently ran MiXCR on the RT-PCR reads; one entry per CDR3 protein. The sample lists about 160,000 distinct CDR3 sequences, approximately 11% occurring once. Sequencing was performed on non-naive T cells sorted from PBMCs, taken roughly 46 days after vaccination. These receptors originate from a man in his forties or fifties who received an inactivated influenza vaccine.

This clonotype was recorded a few times. J is TRBJ2-3 and V is TRBV20-1; D is perhaps TRBD1 (5 bases). V lost 3 bases, J lost 2 bases, and 12 bases lay in between. This CDR3 spans 14 amino acids. Looked up from germline, CDR1 is DFQATT and CDR2 is SNEGSKA (reference sequence). The CDR3 here is CSARRQGNTDTQYF. CDR3 bases: TGCAGTGCTAGGAGGCAGGGTAACACAGATACGCAGTATTTT.

This chain links TRBV27 with TRBJ2-2; D is tentatively TRBD1 or TRBD2 (5 bases each). V gave up 4 bases and J gave up 4 bases, with 16 bases separating them. CDR1 and CDR2 (germline): MNHEY, SMNVEV (reference sequence). The CDR3 length is 16 residues. The CDR3 protein is CASSYGDFRGTGELFF. The CDR3 DNA is TGTGCCAGCAGTTACGGGGATTTTAGGGGCACCGGGGAGCTGTTTTTT.